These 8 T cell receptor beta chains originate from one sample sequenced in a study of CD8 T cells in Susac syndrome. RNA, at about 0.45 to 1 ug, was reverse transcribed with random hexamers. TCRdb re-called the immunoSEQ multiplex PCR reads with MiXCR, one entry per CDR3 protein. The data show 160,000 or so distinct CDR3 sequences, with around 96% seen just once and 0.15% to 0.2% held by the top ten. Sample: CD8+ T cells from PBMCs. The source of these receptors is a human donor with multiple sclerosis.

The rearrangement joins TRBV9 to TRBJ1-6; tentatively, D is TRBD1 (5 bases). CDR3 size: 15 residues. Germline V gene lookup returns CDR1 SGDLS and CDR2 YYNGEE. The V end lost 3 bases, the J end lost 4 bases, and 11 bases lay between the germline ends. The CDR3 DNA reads TGTGCCAGCAGCGAGGGAGGGGATTATAATTCACCCCTCCACTTT. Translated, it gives CASSEGGDYNSPLHF.

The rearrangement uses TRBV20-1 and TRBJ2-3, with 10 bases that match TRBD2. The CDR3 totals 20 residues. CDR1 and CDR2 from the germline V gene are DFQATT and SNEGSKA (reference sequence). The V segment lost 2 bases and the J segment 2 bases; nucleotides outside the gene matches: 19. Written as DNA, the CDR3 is TGCAGTGCTAGACAAGCATTCCTAGCGGGAGTTGTCGGGGACACAGATACGCAGTATTTT. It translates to CSARQAFLAGVVGDTDTQYF.

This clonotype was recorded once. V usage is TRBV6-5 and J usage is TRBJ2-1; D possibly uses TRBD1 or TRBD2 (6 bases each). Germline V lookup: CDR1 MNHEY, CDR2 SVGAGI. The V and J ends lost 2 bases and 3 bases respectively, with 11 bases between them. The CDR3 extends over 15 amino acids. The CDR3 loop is CASSYGGLGYNEQFF. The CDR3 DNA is TGTGCCAGCAGTTACGGGGGGCTGGGCTACAATGAGCAGTTCTTC.

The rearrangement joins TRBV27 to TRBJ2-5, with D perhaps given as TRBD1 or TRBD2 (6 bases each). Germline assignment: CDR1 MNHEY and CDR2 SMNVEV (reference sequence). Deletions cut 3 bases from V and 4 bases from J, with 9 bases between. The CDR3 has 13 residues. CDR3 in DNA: TGTGCCAGCAGTTTGGGGGGCCCAGAGACCCAGTACTTC. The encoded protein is CASSLGGPETQYF.

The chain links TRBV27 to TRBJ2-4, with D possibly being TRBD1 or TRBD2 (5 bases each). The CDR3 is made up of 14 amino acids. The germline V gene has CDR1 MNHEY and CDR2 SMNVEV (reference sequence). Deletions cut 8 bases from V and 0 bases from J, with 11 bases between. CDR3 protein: CASRRDVAKNIQYF. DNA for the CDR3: TGTGCCAGCCGTCGGGACGTAGCCAAAAACATTCAGTACTTC.

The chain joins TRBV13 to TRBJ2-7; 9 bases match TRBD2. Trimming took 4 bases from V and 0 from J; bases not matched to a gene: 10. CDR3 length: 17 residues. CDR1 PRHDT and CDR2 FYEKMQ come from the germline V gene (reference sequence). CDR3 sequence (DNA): TGTGCCAGCAGCTCCTCTCGCGGGGGGGCCTACTCCTACGAGCAGTACTTC. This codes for CASSSSRGGAYSYEQYF.

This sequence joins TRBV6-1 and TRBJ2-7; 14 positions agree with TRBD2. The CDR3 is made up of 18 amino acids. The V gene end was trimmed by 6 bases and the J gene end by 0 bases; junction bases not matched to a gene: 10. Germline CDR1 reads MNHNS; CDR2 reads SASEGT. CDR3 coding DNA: TGTGCCAGCAGCCTCACGACTAGCGGGAGGGAGAGCTCCTACGAGCAGTACTTC. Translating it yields CASSLTTSGRESSYEQYF.

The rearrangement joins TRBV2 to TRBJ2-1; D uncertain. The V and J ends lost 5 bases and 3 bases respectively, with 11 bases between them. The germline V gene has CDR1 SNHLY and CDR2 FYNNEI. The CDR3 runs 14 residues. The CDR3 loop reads CASSPPSIYNEQFF. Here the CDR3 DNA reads TGTGCCAGCAGTCCCCCCTCGATCTACAATGAGCAGTTCTTC.